Listed here are 8 T cell receptor beta chains from one sample, sequenced in a study of blood T cell repertoires in COVID-19. Repertoires were generated with immunoSEQ multiplex PCR, while TCRdb's copy carries only in-frame clones and drops some. This sample yields 220,000 or so clones, of which 82% are seen a single time; 8% to 10% belongs to the top ten. Material for sequencing was peripheral blood. The receptor set was obtained from a woman of 80 years or more with COVID-19, enrolled during active disease.

This chain joins TRBV6-4 and TRBJ1-2; weak D call: TRBD1 (5 bases). Germline-derived CDR1 and CDR2 are MRHNA and SNTAGT. This CDR3 has 13 residues. With 6 bases removed from V and 4 bases from J, the gap between germline ends came to 12 bases. The CDR3 loop is CASSPQGGYGYTF. CDR3 DNA sequence: TGTGCCAGCAGCCCCCAGGGTGGCTATGGCTACACCTTC.

The chain joins TRBV7-9 to TRBJ1-6; 7 bases match TRBD1. CDR1 is SEHNR and CDR2 is FQNEAQ in the germline V gene (reference sequence). V dropped 1 base and J dropped 5; count of bases not matched to a gene: 2. The CDR3 totals 15 residues. The CDR3 protein is CASSLGDRDNSPLHF. CDR3 coding DNA: TGTGCCAGCAGCTTAGGGGACAGAGATAATTCACCCCTCCACTTT.

Remarks on this clone: Other DNA sequences in the same sample also yield this CDR3. The genes are TRBV7-9 and TRBJ2-1; no definite D call. Germline CDR1 SEHNR, CDR2 FQNEAQ (reference sequence). V was pared by 2 bases and J by 10 bases, with 9 bases between. The CDR3 totals 12 residues. The CDR3 is CASSLLAGEQFF. In nucleotides, the CDR3 is TGTGCCAGCAGCTTACTGGCAGGCGAGCAGTTCTTC. Supplemented by reference TRBV7-9 and TRBJ2-1, the full variable domain reads DTGVSQNPRHKITKRGQNVTFRCDPISEHNRLYWYRQTLGQGPEFLTYFQNEAQLEKSRLLSDRFSAERPKGSFSTLEIQRTEQGDSAMYLCASSLLAGEQFFGPGTRLTVL.

The rearrangement uses TRBV20-1 and TRBJ1-2; D not resolved. Trimming took 4 bases from V and 4 from J, leaving 7 bases between them. The CDR3 has 11 amino acids. Germline values: CDR1 DFQATT, CDR2 SNEGSKA (reference sequence). The CDR3 bases are TGCAGTGCTACGCAGTTCTATGGCTACACCTTC. Encoded protein: CSATQFYGYTF.

The V call is TRBV7-8, the J call TRBJ1-5; D is possibly TRBD1 (5 bases). The CDR3 has 12 amino acids. Germline CDR1 is SGHVS and CDR2 is FQNEAQ. The germline V and J ends were trimmed by 5 bases and 9 bases, with 11 bases remaining between them. The CDR3 protein is CASSHGGLPQHF. The CDR3 DNA sequence: TGTGCCAGCAGCCACGGGGGTCTGCCCCAGCATTTT.

This chain connects TRBV18 to TRBJ2-7, with D possibly being TRBD1 (6 bases). Germline V gene lookup returns CDR1 KGHSH and CDR2 LQKENI. This CDR3 comprises 14 residues. Trimming stripped 3 bases from V and 7 bases from J, with 16 bases between. CDR3 DNA sequence: TGTGCCAGCTCACCGGAGCTGGGAACAGGGGAGCAGTACTTC. Translation: CASSPELGTGEQYF.

This clone has just a few counts. V is TRBV2 and J is TRBJ1-2; the D gene is possibly TRBD1 (6 bases). With 8 bases removed from V and 0 bases from J, the gap between germline ends came to 10 bases. The CDR3 is 13 amino acids. Germline-derived CDR1 and CDR2 are SNHLY and FYNNEI. CDR3 sequence reads: CASLTGTNYGYTF. DNA for the CDR3: TGTGCCAGCCTCACAGGGACTAACTATGGCTACACCTTC.

V usage is TRBV7-2 and J usage is TRBJ2-7; TRBD2 agrees at 10 bases. The CDR3 is 19 residues long. Unmatched junction bases numbered 15, after V lost 4 bases and J lost 0 bases. CDR1 is SGHTA, CDR2 FQGNSA, per germline. DNA for the CDR3: TGTGCCAGCAGCTCCGCGCATGGGACTAGCGCCTCATCCTCCTACGAGCAGTACTTC. Residues: CASSSAHGTSASSSYEQYF.